One and the same sample provided the 9 T cell receptor beta chains below, sequenced in a study of radiotherapy plus CTLA-4 blockade in lung cancer. Clones were sequenced by immunoSEQ multiplex PCR, and TCRdb holds only the in-frame ones, with some missing. Of about 51,000 clones in the sample, 77% were seen once. The sample in question was peripheral blood, obtained from a patient treated with radiotherapy plus ipilimumab. All receptors come from a human donor with non-small cell lung cancer whose response to radiotherapy plus ipilimumab could not be evaluated.

In this sample, this clone turned up a few times. The chain is built from TRBV29-1 and TRBJ2-7, with 11 bases matching TRBD1. Looked up from germline, CDR1 is SQVTM and CDR2 is ANQGSEA. The CDR3 is 15 residues long. V trimming: 7 bases; J trimming: 1 base; junction bases outside the gene matches: 9. In DNA form, the CDR3 reads TGCAGCGCCGGAGGTGGGACAGGGGGTTCCTACGAGCAGTACTTC. Amino acid sequence: CSAGGGTGGSYEQYF.

The gene calls are TRBV7-2 and TRBJ2-3; 9 bases line up with TRBD2. The CDR3 runs 16 residues. V gave up 3 bases and J gave up 0 bases; unmatched junction bases: 4. The germline gives CDR1 SGHTA, CDR2 FQGNSA. CDR3 loop: CASSFHSGSSTDTQYF. The CDR3 region has the DNA TGTGCCAGCAGCTTTCATAGCGGGAGTAGCACAGATACGCAGTATTTT.

There are a few counts of this clone. The gene calls are TRBV6-5 and TRBJ1-3; a weak D match, TRBD1 (6 bases). V was trimmed by 4 bases and J by 0 bases, leaving 13 bases between them. This CDR3 comprises 16 residues. Germline values: CDR1 MNHEY, CDR2 SVGAGI. The chain's CDR3 is CASSWTGQHSGNTIYF. In DNA, the CDR3 is TGTGCCAGCAGTTGGACCGGACAGCACTCTGGAAACACCATATATTTT.

V gene TRBV4-3 combines with J gene TRBJ2-7, with 10 bases aligning to TRBD2. The CDR3 has 18 amino acids. V shed 1 base, J shed 6 bases, and the junction held 15 bases outside the gene matches. Germline CDR1 is LGHNA and CDR2 is YSLEER. The CDR3 DNA sequence: TGCGCCAGCAGCCAAGTCGTATCGCTAGCGGGGGCCCTGAGCGAGCAGTACTTC. Its protein product is CASSQVVSLAGALSEQYF.

This clone was counted once. The rearrangement joins TRBV5-1 to TRBJ2-3; D perhaps matches TRBD1 (6 bases). The CDR3 loop spans 16 amino acids. With 2 bases removed from V and 2 bases from J, the gap between germline ends came to 15 bases. Germline loops: CDR1 SGHRS, CDR2 YFSETQ. The CDR3 bases are TGCGCCAGCAGCTTCCAACAGGGAGTGTACACAGATACGCAGTATTTT. It yields the protein CASSFQQGVYTDTQYF.

J is TRBJ1-2 and V is TRBV6-5, with D possibly being TRBD1 (6 bases). The CDR3 sequence is 15 residues long. Deletions cut 5 bases from V and 8 bases from J, with 21 bases between. Looked up from germline, CDR1 is MNHEY and CDR2 is SVGAGI. The CDR3 DNA follows: TGTGCCAGCAGTCGATTCGGGGGGCCCCAGTGGGGCTACACCTTC. Residues: CASSRFGGPQWGYTF.

This clone was seen once. The rearrangement links TRBV6-5 to TRBJ1-6; tentatively, D is TRBD1 (5 bases). The germline V gene has CDR1 MNHEY and CDR2 SVGAGI. The CDR3 has 14 residues. The V end lost 2 bases, the J end lost 5 bases, and 7 bases lay between the germline ends. The DNA for the CDR3 is TGTGCCAGCAGTTACGTGACAGATAATTCACCCCTCCACTTT. Amino acids: CASSYVTDNSPLHF.

On this clone itself: The sample holds other DNA sequences that translate to the same CDR3. The chain joins TRBV7-9 to TRBJ2-1; the match to TRBD2 covers 8 bases. Germline V CDR1 and CDR2: SEHNR, FQNEAQ (reference sequence). Trimming removed 0 bases from V and 0 bases from J; junction bases left unmatched: 1. This CDR3 spans 16 amino acids. The CDR3 loop is CASSLALAGSYNEQFF. CDR3 nucleotides: TGTGCCAGCAGCTTAGCGCTAGCGGGCTCCTACAATGAGCAGTTCTTC. Drawing the rest from reference TRBV7-9 and TRBJ2-1, the complete variable domain is DTGVSQNPRHKITKRGQNVTFRCDPISEHNRLYWYRQTLGQGPEFLTYFQNEAQLEKSRLLSDRFSAERPKGSFSTLEIQRTEQGDSAMYLCASSLALAGSYNEQFFGPGTRLTVL.

The V call is TRBV7-9, the J call TRBJ2-7; 7 bases match TRBD1. Germline V gene lookup returns CDR1 SEHNR and CDR2 FQNEAQ (reference sequence). V shed 4 bases, J shed 0 bases, and the junction held 9 bases outside the gene matches. This CDR3 is built from 16 residues. The CDR3 protein is CASSSVQGKSSYEQYF. The CDR3 DNA is TGTGCCAGCAGCTCAGTACAGGGGAAAAGCTCCTACGAGCAGTACTTC.